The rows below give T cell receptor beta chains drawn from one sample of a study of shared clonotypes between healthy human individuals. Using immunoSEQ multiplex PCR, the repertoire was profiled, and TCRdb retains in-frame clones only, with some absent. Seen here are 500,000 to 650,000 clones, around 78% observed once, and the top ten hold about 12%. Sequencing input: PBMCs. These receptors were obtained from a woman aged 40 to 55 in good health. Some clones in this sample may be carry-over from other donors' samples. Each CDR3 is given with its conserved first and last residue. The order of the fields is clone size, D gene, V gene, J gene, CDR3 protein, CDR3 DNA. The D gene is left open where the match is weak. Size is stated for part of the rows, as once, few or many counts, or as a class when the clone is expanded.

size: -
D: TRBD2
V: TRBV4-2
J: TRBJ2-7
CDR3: CASSQLAGGPQYEQYF
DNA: TGTGCCAGCAGCCAACTAGCGGGAGGGCCCCAGTACGAGCAGTACTTC

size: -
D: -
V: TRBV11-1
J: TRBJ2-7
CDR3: CASSSGSHEQYF
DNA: TGTGCCAGCAGCTCGGGATCCCACGAGCAGTACTTC

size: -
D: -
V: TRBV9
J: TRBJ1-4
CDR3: CASSVAGNGEKLFF
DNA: TGTGCCAGCAGCGTAGCAGGAAATGGGGAAAAACTGTTTTTT

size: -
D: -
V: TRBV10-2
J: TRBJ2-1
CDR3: CASSKSSNNEQFF
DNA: TGCGCCAGCAGCAAATCCTCGAACAATGAGCAGTTCTTC

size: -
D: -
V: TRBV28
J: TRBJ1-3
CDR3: CASSFDRHSGNTIYF
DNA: TGTGCCAGCAGTTTTGACAGACACTCTGGAAACACCATATATTTT

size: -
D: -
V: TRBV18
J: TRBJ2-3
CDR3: CASSPGGSADTQYF
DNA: TGTGCCAGCTCACCAGGGGGTAGCGCAGATACGCAGTATTTT

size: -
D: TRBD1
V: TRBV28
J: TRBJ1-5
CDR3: CASSRTGDSNQPQHF
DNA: TGTGCCAGCAGTCGGACAGGGGATAGCAATCAGCCCCAGCATTTT

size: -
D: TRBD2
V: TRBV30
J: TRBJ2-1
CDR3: CAWSRGLAYEQFF
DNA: TGTGCCTGGAGTAGAGGACTAGCGTATGAGCAGTTCTTC

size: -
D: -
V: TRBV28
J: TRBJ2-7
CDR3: CASPLQGTVCEQYF
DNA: TGTGCCAGCCCCCTCCAGGGAACCGTCTGCGAGCAGTACTTC

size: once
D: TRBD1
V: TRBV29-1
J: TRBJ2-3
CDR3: CSVLRDRATDTQYF
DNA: TGCAGCGTTCTCCGGGACAGGGCCACAGATACGCAGTATTTT

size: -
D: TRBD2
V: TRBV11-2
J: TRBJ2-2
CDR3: CASKRLAGVDTGELFF
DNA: TGTGCCAGCAAGCGACTAGCGGGAGTTGACACCGGGGAGCTGTTTTTT

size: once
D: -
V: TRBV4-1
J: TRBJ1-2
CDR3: CASSQPIQGSLGYTF
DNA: TGCGCCAGCAGCCAGCCTATACAGGGTTCTCTTGGCTACACCTTC

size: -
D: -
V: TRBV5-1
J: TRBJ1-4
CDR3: CASSFNPQELNEKLFF
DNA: TGCGCCAGCAGCTTTAACCCACAGGAGCTAAATGAAAAACTGTTTTTT

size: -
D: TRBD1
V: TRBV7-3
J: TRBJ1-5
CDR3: CASSPYTTGQFSNQPQHF
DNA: TGTGCCAGCAGCCCATACACCACGGGACAGTTTAGCAATCAGCCCCAGCATTTT

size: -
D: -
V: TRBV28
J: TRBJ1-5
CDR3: CASTYNGPPAQHF
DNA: TGTGCCAGCACCTACAACGGCCCCCCGGCCCAGCATTTT

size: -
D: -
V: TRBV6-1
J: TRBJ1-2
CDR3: CASSELGSGAYGYTF
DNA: TGTGCCAGCAGTGAACTGGGCTCGGGGGCCTATGGCTACACCTTC

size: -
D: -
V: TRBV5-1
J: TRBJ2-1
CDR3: CASSFGTPSYNEQFF
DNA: TGCGCCAGCAGCTTCGGGACTCCCTCCTACAATGAGCAGTTCTTC

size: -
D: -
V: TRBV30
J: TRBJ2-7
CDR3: CAWSQGLPYEQYF
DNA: TGTGCCTGGAGTCAGGGTCTTCCCTACGAGCAGTACTTC

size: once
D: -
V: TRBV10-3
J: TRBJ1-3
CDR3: CAIAPGRSSGNTIYF
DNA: TGTGCCATCGCCCCCGGCAGAAGCTCTGGAAACACCATATATTTT

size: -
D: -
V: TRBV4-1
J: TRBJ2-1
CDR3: CASSQDTVSSSSYNEQFF
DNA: TGCGCCAGCAGCCAAGACACCGTGAGCAGTAGCTCCTACAATGAGCAGTTCTTC

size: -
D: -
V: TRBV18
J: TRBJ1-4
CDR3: CASSRTAATNEKLFF
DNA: TGTGCCAGCTCACGGACAGCTGCAACTAATGAAAAACTGTTTTTT

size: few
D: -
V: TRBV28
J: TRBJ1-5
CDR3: CASSLVGGHQPQHF
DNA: TGTGCCAGCAGTTTAGTGGGAGGGCATCAGCCCCAGCATTTT

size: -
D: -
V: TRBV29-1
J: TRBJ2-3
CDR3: CSVDEVLNTDTQYF
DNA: TGCAGCGTTGACGAGGTTTTAAACACAGATACGCAGTATTTT

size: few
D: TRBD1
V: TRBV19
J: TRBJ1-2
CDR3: CASSIPRQGKEGYTF
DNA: TGTGCCAGTAGTATCCCCCGACAGGGGAAGGAGGGCTACACCTTC

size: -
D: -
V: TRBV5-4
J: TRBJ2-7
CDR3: CASSLSLGGSGYEQYF
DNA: TGTGCCAGCAGCTTGTCCCTTGGGGGGAGCGGCTACGAGCAGTACTTC

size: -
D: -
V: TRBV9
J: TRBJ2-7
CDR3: CASSLEGGRYEQYF
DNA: TGTGCCAGCAGCCTTGAGGGGGGGCGCTACGAGCAGTACTTC

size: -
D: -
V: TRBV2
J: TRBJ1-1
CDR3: CASSFDSNTEAFF
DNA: TGTGCCAGCAGTTTCGACAGTAACACTGAAGCTTTCTTT

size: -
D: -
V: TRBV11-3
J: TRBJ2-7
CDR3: CASSLGEDYEQYF
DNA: TGTGCCAGCAGCTTAGGGGAGGACTACGAGCAGTACTTC

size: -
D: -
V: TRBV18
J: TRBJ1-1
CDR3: CASSPLHTNTEAFF
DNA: TGTGCCAGCTCACCCCTACACACCAACACTGAAGCTTTCTTT

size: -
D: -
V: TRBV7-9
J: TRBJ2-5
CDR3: CASSSNEGYGSGETQYF
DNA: TGTGCCAGCAGCTCGAATGAGGGGTACGGGAGTGGAGAGACCCAGTACTTC

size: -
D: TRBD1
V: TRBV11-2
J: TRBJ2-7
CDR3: CASSFQGAPGYEQYF
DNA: TGTGCCAGCAGCTTTCAGGGGGCGCCCGGCTACGAGCAGTACTTC

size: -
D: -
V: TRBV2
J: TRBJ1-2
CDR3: CASRAGNGLQSYTF
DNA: TGTGCCAGCAGGGCAGGGAACGGGCTTCAAAGCTACACCTTC

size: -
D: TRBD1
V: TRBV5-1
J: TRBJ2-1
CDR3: CASSLGRTGPGNEQFF
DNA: TGCGCCAGCAGCTTGGGTAGGACAGGGCCCGGCAATGAGCAGTTCTTC

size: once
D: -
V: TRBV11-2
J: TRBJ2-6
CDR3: CASSLNFGQTNVLTF
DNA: TGTGCCAGCAGCTTAAACTTTGGCCAGACCAACGTCCTGACTTTC

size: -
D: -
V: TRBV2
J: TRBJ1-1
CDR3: CASNRVQSMNTEAFF
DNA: TGTGCCAGCAACAGGGTCCAGTCGATGAACACTGAAGCTTTCTTT

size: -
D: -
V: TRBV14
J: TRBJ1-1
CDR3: CASSQGPGLRNEAFF
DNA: TGTGCCAGCAGCCAAGGGCCAGGGCTGAGGAATGAAGCTTTCTTT

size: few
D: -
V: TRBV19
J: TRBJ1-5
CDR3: CASSIGDNQPQHF
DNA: TGTGCCAGTAGTATCGGGGATAATCAGCCCCAGCATTTT

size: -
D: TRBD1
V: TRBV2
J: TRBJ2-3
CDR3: CASSRGPGTGEGDTQYF
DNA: TGTGCCAGCAGTCGAGGGCCCGGGACAGGGGAGGGAGATACGCAGTATTTT

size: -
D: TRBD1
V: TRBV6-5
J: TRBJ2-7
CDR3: CASSYSSGTGPYEQYF
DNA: TGTGCCAGCAGTTACTCGTCCGGGACAGGGCCCTACGAGCAGTACTTC

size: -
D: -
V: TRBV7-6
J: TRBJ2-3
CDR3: CASSLLVPVDTQYF
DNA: TGTGCCAGCAGCCTGCTCGTCCCCGTAGATACGCAGTATTTT

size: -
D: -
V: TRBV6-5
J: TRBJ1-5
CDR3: CASSEQGRQPQHF
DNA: TGTGCCAGCAGTGAACAGGGCAGGCAGCCCCAGCATTTT

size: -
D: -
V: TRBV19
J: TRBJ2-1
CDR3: CASSTGSYNEQFF
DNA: TGTGCCAGTAGTACAGGGAGTTACAATGAGCAGTTCTTC

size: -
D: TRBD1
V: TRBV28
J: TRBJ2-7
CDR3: CASSTPGTGGPYEQYF
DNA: TGTGCCAGCAGTACACCCGGGACAGGGGGCCCCTACGAGCAGTACTTC

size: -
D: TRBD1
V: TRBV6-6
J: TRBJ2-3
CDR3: CASSYDRGSTDTQYF
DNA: TGTGCCAGCAGCTATGACAGGGGAAGCACAGATACGCAGTATTTT

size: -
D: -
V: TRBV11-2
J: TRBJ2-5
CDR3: CASSPTGILQETQYF
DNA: TGTGCCAGCAGTCCAACAGGGATCTTACAAGAGACCCAGTACTTC